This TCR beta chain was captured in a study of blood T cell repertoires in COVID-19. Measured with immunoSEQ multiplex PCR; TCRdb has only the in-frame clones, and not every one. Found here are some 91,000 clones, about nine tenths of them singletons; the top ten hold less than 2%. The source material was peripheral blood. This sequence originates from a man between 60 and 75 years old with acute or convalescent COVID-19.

The CDR3 DNA follows: TGCGCCAGCAGCTTGGCCAAGGGACAGGGGCCCAGGGACACTGAAGCTTTCTTT. Protein product: CASSLAKGQGPRDTEAFF. The V call is TRBV5-1, the J call TRBJ1-1; 10 positions agree with TRBD1. Germline CDR1 reads SGHRS; CDR2 reads YFSETQ. CDR3 size: 18 residues. Trimming removed 0 bases from V and 3 bases from J; junction bases left unmatched: 11.